One and the same sample provided the 21 T cell receptor beta chains below, sequenced in a study of tumor-infiltrating lymphocytes in localized non-small cell lung cancer. Profiling relied on immunoSEQ multiplex PCR, and the TCRdb table lists in-frame clones only, not all of them. The data hold about 12,000 clones, with 65% to 90% observed a single time. The sequenced sample was lung tumor tissue. These receptors came from a human donor with non-small cell lung cancer.

The chain employs TRBV19 and TRBJ2-1, with 8 bases lining up with TRBD1. CDR1 is LNHDA, CDR2 SQIVND, per germline (reference sequence). V shed 2 bases, J shed 8 bases, and the junction held 5 bases outside the gene matches. This CDR3 is built from 14 residues. DNA of the CDR3: TGTGCCAGTAGTATACAGGGGGCCGTAGATGAGCAGTTCTTC. This translates into CASSIQGAVDEQFF.

Written as DNA, the CDR3 is TGTGCCAGCAGCCTTGGGTGGGGGGGATTTCCGAACACTGAAGCTTTCTTT. This sequence encodes CASSLGWGGFPNTEAFF. The chain is built from TRBV5-4 and TRBJ1-1, with D possibly TRBD1 on 5 matching bases. The length of the CDR3 is 17 residues. V lost 4 bases to trimming and J lost 1 base, with 20 bases between them. Germline V gene sequence: CDR1 SGHNT, CDR2 YYREEE (reference sequence).

V gene TRBV4-2 combines with J gene TRBJ2-2; tentatively, D is TRBD2 (6 bases). V lost 2 bases, J lost 7 bases, and 20 bases lay in between. Germline V lookup: CDR1 LGHNA, CDR2 YNFKEQ. The CDR3 has 17 amino acids. The CDR3, as DNA: TGTGCCAGCAGCCAATCCCCCGGGAGCCCGATCGGCGGGGAGCTGTTTTTT. Amino acid sequence: CASSQSPGSPIGGELFF.

The V gene is TRBV6-1, the J gene TRBJ2-1, with D unresolved. The germline CDR1 and CDR2 sequences are MNHNS and SASEGT. The CDR3 spans 13 residues. The V gene lost 2 bases and the J gene lost 6 bases, with 8 bases spanning the gap. DNA for the CDR3: TGTGCCAGCAGTGAAACCCTGACCAATGAGCAGTTCTTC. Translated: CASSETLTNEQFF.

This chain links TRBV19 with TRBJ2-5; D is unclear. This CDR3 has 13 residues. The germline V gene encodes CDR1 LNHDA and CDR2 SQIVND (reference sequence). V was clipped by 4 bases and J by 7 bases, with 13 bases between them. The CDR3 here is CASSSNSKGTQYF. The CDR3, as DNA: TGTGCCAGTAGTAGTAACTCCAAGGGGACCCAGTACTTC. The whole variable domain, filled in from reference TRBV19 and TRBJ2-5, reads DGGITQSPKYLFRKEGQNVTLSCEQNLNHDAMYWYRQDPGQGLRLIYYSQIVNDFQKGDIAEGYSVSREKKESFPLTVTSAQKNPTAFYLCASSSNSKGTQYFGPGTRLLVL.

There are a few counts of this clone. The chain employs TRBV28 and TRBJ1-5; D might be TRBD1 (5 bases). The CDR3 has 14 amino acids. CDR1 is MDHEN and CDR2 is SYDVKM in the germline V gene. V dropped 6 bases and J dropped 7 bases, with 16 bases sitting between them. For the CDR3, the DNA is TGTGCCAGCAGCCCCACTGGGGGGAAACAGCCCCAGCATTTT. Translation: CASSPTGGKQPQHF. The full variable domain, completed using reference TRBV28 and TRBJ1-5, is DVKVTQSSRYLVKRTGEKVFLECVQDMDHENMFWYRQDPGLGLRLIYFSYDVKMKEKGDIPEGYSVSREKKERFSLILESASTNQTSMYLCASSPTGGKQPQHFGDGTRLSIL.

This clone was observed a few times. The chain carries TRBV28 and TRBJ2-5, with TRBD2 identical over 12 bases. V shed 5 bases, J shed 7 bases, and the junction held 11 bases outside the gene matches. Germline V gene lookup returns CDR1 MDHEN and CDR2 SYDVKM. The CDR3 is 16 amino acids. The CDR3 DNA sequence: TGTGCCAGCAGTCACAGGAGGACTAGCGGGAAGGGGACCCAGTACTTC. Encoded protein: CASSHRRTSGKGTQYF.

A few counts support this clone. This chain links TRBV4-1 with TRBJ2-3, with 9 bases matching TRBD1. Per germline, CDR1 MGHRA and CDR2 YSYEKL. V gave up 0 bases and J gave up 4 bases; unmatched junction bases: 5. The CDR3 extends over 16 amino acids. The CDR3 loop is CASSQDPGQGSDTQYF. CDR3 in DNA: TGCGCCAGCAGCCAAGATCCTGGACAGGGGTCAGATACGCAGTATTTT.

The rearrangement joins TRBV4-1 to TRBJ2-7; D might be TRBD1 or TRBD2, each matching 5 bases. V was clipped by 0 bases and J by 5 bases, with 17 bases between them. Germline V gene lookup returns CDR1 MGHRA and CDR2 YSYEKL. The CDR3 contains 16 residues. The DNA of the CDR3 is TGCGCCAGCAGCCAAGATCCGGGGCAGGGCTATGACGAGCAGTACTTC. It specifies CASSQDPGQGYDEQYF.

V and J are TRBV18 and TRBJ2-7; D possibly uses TRBD1 or TRBD2 (5 bases each). This CDR3 is 14 amino acids long. Germline CDR1 is KGHSH and CDR2 is LQKENI. V dropped 2 bases and J dropped 5 bases, with 13 bases sitting between them. The DNA for the CDR3 is TGTGCCAGCTCACCATCTTCTTGGGACCACGAGCAGTACTTC. It encodes CASSPSSWDHEQYF.

The genes are TRBV9 and TRBJ1-4; the match to TRBD1 covers 10 bases. Trimming at V came to 0 bases and at J to 7 bases, leaving 3 bases not matched to a gene. The germline gives CDR1 SGDLS, CDR2 YYNGEE. The CDR3 spans 15 residues. CDR3 nucleotide sequence: TGTGCCAGCAGCGTAGGGGGACAGGGGAGTGAAAAACTGTTTTTT. Its translation: CASSVGGQGSEKLFF.

CDR3 bases: TGCGCCAGCAGCCCCGACTCATACAATGAGCAGTTCTTC. It codes for CASSPDSYNEQFF. The chain has TRBV5-1 and TRBJ2-1; no reliable D call. Germline loops: CDR1 SGHRS, CDR2 YFSETQ. CDR3 length equals 13 residues. V dropped 4 bases and J dropped 4 bases, with 9 bases sitting between them.

This clone was counted between two and nine times. The rearrangement uses TRBV27 and TRBJ2-3, with TRBD1 matching over 7 bases. The germline gives CDR1 MNHEY, CDR2 SMNVEV (reference sequence). V was pared by 0 bases and J by 6 bases, with 3 bases of the junction left unmatched. The length of the CDR3 is 14 residues. The CDR3 reads CASSLSLQGDTQYF. In DNA form, the CDR3 reads TGTGCCAGCAGTTTATCTTTACAGGGGGATACGCAGTATTTT.

The table lists this clone with a few counts. The chain joins TRBV7-9 to TRBJ2-1, with D hard to call. CDR3 size: 13 residues. Germline CDR1 and CDR2: SEHNR and FQNEAQ (reference sequence). V was trimmed by 7 bases and J by 6 bases, leaving 13 bases between them. CDR3 sequence (DNA): TGTGCCAGCACTCAAAGCGAGGTCAATGAGCAGTTCTTC. It translates to CASTQSEVNEQFF.

The chain has TRBV10-3 and TRBJ2-1; TRBD2 matches 12 bases. CDR1 ENHRY and CDR2 SYGVKD come from the germline V gene. Trimming removed 10 bases from V and 8 bases from J; junction bases left unmatched: 12. The CDR3 extends over 15 amino acids. As DNA, the CDR3 is TGTGCCACTCTCGAACCTAGCGGGAGGGCCGATGAGCAGTTCTTC. As protein: CATLEPSGRADEQFF.

V and J are TRBV30 and TRBJ2-7; a possible D gene is TRBD2 (6 bases). V shed 2 bases and J shed 4 bases, with 18 bases lying between them. The germline CDR1 and CDR2 sequences are GTSNPN and SVGIG (reference sequence). The CDR3 runs to 15 residues. The CDR3 DNA reads as TGTGCCTGGAGTTTCCCCCAGGGAGGCGGATACGAGCAGTACTTC. It encodes CAWSFPQGGGYEQYF.

This sequence joins TRBV20-1 and TRBJ1-2, with D perhaps TRBD1 (6 bases). With 2 bases removed from V and 8 bases from J, the gap between germline ends came to 9 bases. This CDR3 spans 11 amino acids. Germline V lookup: CDR1 DFQATT, CDR2 SNEGSKA (reference sequence). CDR3 coding DNA: TGCAGTGCTAGAAGGGGGGAAGGCTACACCTTC. This translates into CSARRGEGYTF.

The chain combines TRBV19 with TRBJ2-2; no firm D call. CDR1 and CDR2 from the germline V gene are LNHDA and SQIVND (reference sequence). The ends were cut back, 5 bases at V and 2 bases at J, with 9 bases in the middle. CDR3 size: 14 residues. The chain's CDR3 is CASSSQANTGELFF. The CDR3 nucleotides read TGTGCCAGTAGTTCTCAGGCCAACACCGGGGAGCTGTTTTTT. Supplemented by reference TRBV19 and TRBJ2-2, the full variable domain reads DGGITQSPKYLFRKEGQNVTLSCEQNLNHDAMYWYRQDPGQGLRLIYYSQIVNDFQKGDIAEGYSVSREKKESFPLTVTSAQKNPTAFYLCASSSQANTGELFFGEGSRLTVL.

This clone was detected only once. The V and J genes are TRBV30 and TRBJ1-1; D is possibly TRBD1 (5 bases). V was pared by 7 bases and J by 3 bases, with 15 bases between. Looked up from germline, CDR1 is GTSNPN and CDR2 is SVGIG (reference sequence). The CDR3 loop spans 13 amino acids. This CDR3 is CASSGGVDTEAFF. As DNA, the CDR3 is TGTGCCTCCTCCGGAGGGGTGGACACTGAAGCTTTCTTT.

This sequence joins TRBV6-6 and TRBJ2-5; 9 nucleotides align to TRBD2. CDR3 length: 13 residues. The germline V gene has CDR1 MNHNY and CDR2 SVGAGI (reference sequence). V was clipped by 5 bases and J by 8 bases; unmatched bases: 6. CDR3 sequence (DNA): TGTGCCAGCAGTGCTAGCGGGATTGACACCCAGTACTTC. It yields the protein CASSASGIDTQYF.

V gene TRBV27 combines with J gene TRBJ2-2; TRBD1 agrees at 7 bases. Trimming removed 5 bases from V and 5 bases from J; junction bases left unmatched: 2. Germline lookup yields CDR1 MNHEY and CDR2 SMNVEV (reference sequence). This CDR3 is 13 amino acids long. The DNA of the CDR3 is TGTGCCAGCAGTCCACAGGGGACCGGGGAGCTGTTTTTT. This encodes CASSPQGTGELFF.